Given below is one T cell receptor beta chain in context. This clonotype was picked up a small number of times. Which antigen it targets is not known. It has no much larger one-base neighbor in the sample; base qualities were not kept. This entry is derived from a study of CD8 T cells in ankylosing spondylitis (dated by TCRdb to 2016 to 2017). In the study overall: T cell receptor beta repertoires were profiled in healthy donors and ankylosing spondylitis patients so that disease-linked TCR variants could be found. The whole study cohort included under 140 healthy donors and roughly 24 ankylosing spondylitis patients. Peripheral blood was sampled, and synovial fluid was additionally collected from ankylosing spondylitis patients. Broader findings and caveats from the paper: In peripheral blood, the disease-linked clones were found at relatively low frequencies and had a CD8+ phenotype. Some TCR beta motif variants had previously been reported in synovial fluid and blood of reactive arthritis patients, which suggested common disease-initiation mechanisms. The disease-linked clones were reported as significantly enriched in matched synovial fluid samples from ankylosing spondylitis patients. Blood from ankylosing spondylitis patients appeared to be characterized by a TCR beta motif composed of about eight highly homologous amino acid variants.

Sequencing instrument: Illumina HiSeq 2500. TCR beta libraries were prepared by quantitative 5'-RACE with molecular barcodes. The source study handled its data this way. A new computational method, built on a probabilistic model of VDJ rearrangement, was used to identify disease-linked TCR variants. TCRdb reprocessing: public reads trimmed at Q25 with fastp, clones called with MiXCR, in-frame beta chains kept. Identical CDR3 protein sequences are pooled into one entry, listed with their most common genes and DNA. TCRdb assigned the V and J calls; the authors' analysis was not used. The sample includes around 480,000 distinct CDR3 sequences, with 15% to 20% observed a single time. Clones ranked in the top ten supply 1% of the sample. The CDR3 runs 13 residues from the cysteine to the phenylalanine. Of the read, only the CDR3 DNA is kept; its 39 bases are in frame from base 1. V and J lose 5 bases and 2 bases, and a span of 9 bases separates them. CDR1 and CDR2 were assigned from the germline V gene as SGHTA and FQGNSA.

The chain uses TRBV7-2 and TRBJ1-2, with no D gene named confidently. The TCR comes from a male donor with ankylosing spondylitis. Sequenced input: blood, either unsorted or a sorted T cell fraction (not recorded which). The CDR3 here reads CASSLSRNYGYTF. The bases are TGTGCCAGCAGCCTCAGCAGAAACTATGGCTACACCTTC.